Detailed here is one T cell receptor beta chain. What it binds is unknown. This sample stems from a study of blood T cells in healthy people across ages. Trimming took off 5 bases at V and 2 bases at J, with 11 bases between the two ends. The CDR3 loop spans 14 amino acids. Germline V gene lookup returns CDR1 SGHTA and CDR2 FQGNSA. Regarding the study as a whole: Across the age range, TCR beta diversity per million T cells fell in a roughly linear way.

PCR was performed a second time for roughly 6 to 12 cycles using a sample-barcoded 5' primer and a J-beta primer mix. TCRdb reprocessed the 5' RACE reads via MiXCR and lists one record per CDR3 protein. The repertoire has approximately 810,000 distinct CDR3 sequences, more than 25% of them found once; the top ten carry around 15%. The source of this sequence is an elderly woman in good health. The chain employs TRBV7-2 and TRBJ2-3; D may be TRBD2 (5 bases). Sequencing input: blood. CDR3 region: CASSPDYLTDTQYF. The CDR3 region has the DNA TGTGCCAGCAGCCCTGACTATCTCACAGATACGCAGTATTTT. The whole variable domain, filled in from reference TRBV7-2 and TRBJ2-3, reads GAGVSQSPSNKVTEKGKDVELRCDPISGHTALYWYRQSLGQGLEFLIYFQGNSAPDKSGLPSDRFSAERTGGSVSTLTIQRTQQEDSAVYLCASSPDYLTDTQYFGPGTRLTVL.